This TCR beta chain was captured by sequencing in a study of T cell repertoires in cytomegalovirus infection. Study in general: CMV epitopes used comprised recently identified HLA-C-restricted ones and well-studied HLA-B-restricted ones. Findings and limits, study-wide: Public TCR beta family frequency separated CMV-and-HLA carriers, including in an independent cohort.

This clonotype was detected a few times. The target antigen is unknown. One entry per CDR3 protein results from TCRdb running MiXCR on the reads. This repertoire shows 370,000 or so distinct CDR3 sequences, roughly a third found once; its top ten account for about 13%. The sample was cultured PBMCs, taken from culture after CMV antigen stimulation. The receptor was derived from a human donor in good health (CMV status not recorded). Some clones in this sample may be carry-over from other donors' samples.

CDR3 region: CASSLGPDGYTF. The CDR3 coding sequence is TGTGCCAGCAGCTTGGGACCGGACGGCTACACCTTC. This chain joins TRBV5-4 and TRBJ1-2; no reliable D call. Germline CDR1 reads SGHNT; CDR2 reads YYREEE (reference sequence). Trimming pared 0 bases from V and 8 bases from J, leaving 8 bases between. CDR3 size: 12 residues. The variable domain in full, with the rest retrieved from reference TRBV5-4 and TRBJ1-2, is ETGVTQSPTHLIKTRGQQVTLRCSSQSGHNTVSWYQQALGQGPQFIFQYYREEENGRGNFPPRFSGLQFPNYSSELNVNALELDDSALYLCASSLGPDGYTFGSGTRLTVV.